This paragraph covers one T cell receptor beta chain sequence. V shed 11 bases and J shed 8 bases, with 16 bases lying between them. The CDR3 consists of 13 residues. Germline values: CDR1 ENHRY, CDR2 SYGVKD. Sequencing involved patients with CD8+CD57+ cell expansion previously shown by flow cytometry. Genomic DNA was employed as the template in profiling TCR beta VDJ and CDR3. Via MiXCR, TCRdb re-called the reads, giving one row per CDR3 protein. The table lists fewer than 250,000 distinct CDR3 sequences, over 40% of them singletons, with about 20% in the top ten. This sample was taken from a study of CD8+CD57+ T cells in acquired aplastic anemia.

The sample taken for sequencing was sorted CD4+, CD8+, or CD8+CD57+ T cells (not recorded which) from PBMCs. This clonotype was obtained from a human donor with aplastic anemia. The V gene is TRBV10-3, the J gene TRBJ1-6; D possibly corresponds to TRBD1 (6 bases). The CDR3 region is CAFRQAEDSPLHF. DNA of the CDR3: TGTGCCTTTAGACAGGCCGAAGATTCACCCCTCCACTTT.